This T cell receptor (beta chain) was sequenced for a study of CD8+CD57+ T cells in acquired aplastic anemia. At the level of the study: Sorted CD4+ and CD8+ cell DNA averaged approximately 3 ug. Sequencing produced an average of approximately 10 million reads per healthy donor for CD4+ cells.

Genomic DNA acted as the template from which TCR beta VDJ combination and CDR3 sequence profiling were carried out. TCRdb passed the reads through MiXCR, listing each CDR3 protein once. The profile shows 35,000 to 50,000 distinct CDR3 sequences, around 67% of them singletons. V lost 5 bases to trimming and J lost 4 bases; unmatched junction nucleotides: 8. The CDR3 contains 14 residues. Germline CDR1 PRHDT, CDR2 FYEKMQ (reference sequence). Sequences were obtained from sorted CD4+, CD8+, or CD8+CD57+ T cells (not recorded which) from PBMCs. This TCR derives from a human donor in good health, serving as a control. J is TRBJ2-7 and V is TRBV13, with 7 bases lining up with TRBD1. The CDR3 coding sequence is TGTGCCAGCAGCCCCGGACAGGACCATTACGAGCAGTACTTC. Translating it yields CASSPGQDHYEQYF.